This TCR beta chain emerged from a study of OX40 agonist ivuxolimab in advanced cancers. Germline CDR1 is SGHTA and CDR2 is FQGNSA. There are 13 residues in the CDR3. V lost 5 bases and J 5 bases, leaving 12 bases between the germline ends. Study conclusions and caveats: More expanded clones were seen, on average, in CD8+ T cells than in CD4+. Several nonresponders also turned out to have low normalized T-cell clonal expansion.

Regarding this clone: Antigen: not known.

Assay used: immunoSEQ multiplex PCR; TCRdb lists only in-frame clones, some missing. The table records about 67,000 clones, 80% of them present only once. This TCR was recovered from an adult with an advanced solid tumor such as melanoma, head and neck, liver or kidney cancer. The sequencing here drew on CD4+ or CD8+ T cells sorted from blood, taken in a trial of the OX40 agonist ivuxolimab. The rearrangement joins TRBV7-2 to TRBJ2-5; D is perhaps TRBD1 (5 bases). The CDR3: CASSDQGGETQYF. Here the CDR3 DNA reads TGTGCCAGCAGCGACCAGGGTGGGGAGACCCAGTACTTC.